This TCR beta chain was observed in a study of human T cells and chemical hapten exposure (dated by TCRdb to 2020 to 2023). Notes on the research overall: For sensitization, 2% DPC in acetone was applied to a roughly 2 cm by roughly 2 cm area of upper inner arm skin. Patient blood was sampled pre-sensitization (week 0) and at 2, 6 and about 24 weeks after DPC sensitization. Libraries were combined into a pool for sequencing, and differences in TCR yield between samples came mainly from small differences in library volumes within the pool. Patients additionally received weekly therapeutic DPC doses to the scalp throughout the roughly 25-week study period. The study tracked peripheral blood TCR repertoire changes in vivo during primary and secondary sensitization to the hapten diphenylcyclopropenone (DPC) in alopecia patients. Patch testing on the upper back used Finn chambers containing 0.01% DPC, with scoring done after 6 days according to International Contact Dermatitis Research Group standards. For TCR sequencing, blood came from 25 to 35 alopecia patients at anywhere from one to four time points (pre-sensitization, 2, 6 and 24 weeks). The patient cohort, mostly female, included alopecia areata with under or over 50% scalp involvement, alopecia totalis and alopecia universalis.

For CDR1 and CDR2, the germline V gene lists MDHEN and SYDVKM. V was cut back by 6 bases and J by 0 bases, leaving a gap of 14 bases between them. The CDR3 sequence holds 15 residues, the cysteine and phenylalanine included. This entry keeps only the CDR3 DNA: 45 bases, framed from base 1. Points the paper makes about the study in general: Because every patient had alopecia, a presumed autoimmune disease, the patients' immune response might differ from that of healthy individuals. The number of TCRs above 1 in 1000 frequency did not change with DPC sensitization; there was no evidence of global repertoire structure alterations. Patch test score correlated positively with the number of PT1 expanded TCRs, reaching significance at thresholds 8, 16 and 32 but not at 4. After repeated subsampling, the strength of the expansion versus patch-test correlation and the threshold at which it became significant changed. Expanded TCRs formed significantly more large CDR3 similarity clusters than pre-sensitization or healthy control sets, consistent with antigen-driven responses.

This specimen's time point label, per the study, means: patch test 1, 2 weeks after DPC sensitization. The treatment or condition label on this specimen signifies: therapeutic diphenylcyclopropenone sensitization with weekly scalp DPC. Blood at each patch-test visit was drawn before the patch test was applied. Patients were eligible if aged 18 to 70, diagnosed with alopecia and judged suitable for DPC therapy, and pregnant patients were excluded. Total RNA was extracted from unfractionated whole blood collected in Tempus Blood RNA tubes. The receptor library was made with RACE. Sequenced on a NextSeq 500. During library preparation, unique molecular identifiers were attached to individual cDNA molecules so that TCRs could be counted in a quantitative, reproducible way. Each blood RNA sample was used to sequence both TCR alpha and TCR beta chains. The original pipeline was this. The median number of TCRs per sample was 95,638, ranging from about 23,224 to 690,600. V, J and CDR3 annotation of the TCR reads was performed with the Decombinator software suite. For PS versus PT1 abundance plots, all samples were subsampled to the same number of TCRs (28,000). TCRs were defined as expanded if absent before sensitization and observed at least eight times at the 2-week time point. TCRdb handled the public reads itself, with Q25 trimming in fastp and clone calling in MiXCR, and kept productive beta chains. Identical CDR3 proteins give one entry, which carries the most common genes and DNA. The V and J calls here are based on TCRdb, not the publication. A total of nearly 350,000 distinct CDR3 sequences appear in this sample, about 7% of them only once. The ten biggest clones cover 8.4% of the sample.

This clonotype was counted between two and nine times. Its antigen is currently not known. Qualities for individual bases were not recorded, and no much larger clone is one base off. The sequence was collected from a woman under 30 with alopecia areata. Some clones in this sample may be carry-over from other donors' samples. The sequencing used whole blood, collected in connection with sensitization to the hapten diphenylcyclopropenone (DPC). The rearrangement joined TRBV28 to TRBJ1-2; TRBD1 is perhaps the D gene, given 6 matching bases. The CDR3 reads CASSLPGHPNYGYTF. The DNA sequence reads TGTGCCAGCAGCTTACCGGGACACCCTAACTATGGCTACACCTTC.